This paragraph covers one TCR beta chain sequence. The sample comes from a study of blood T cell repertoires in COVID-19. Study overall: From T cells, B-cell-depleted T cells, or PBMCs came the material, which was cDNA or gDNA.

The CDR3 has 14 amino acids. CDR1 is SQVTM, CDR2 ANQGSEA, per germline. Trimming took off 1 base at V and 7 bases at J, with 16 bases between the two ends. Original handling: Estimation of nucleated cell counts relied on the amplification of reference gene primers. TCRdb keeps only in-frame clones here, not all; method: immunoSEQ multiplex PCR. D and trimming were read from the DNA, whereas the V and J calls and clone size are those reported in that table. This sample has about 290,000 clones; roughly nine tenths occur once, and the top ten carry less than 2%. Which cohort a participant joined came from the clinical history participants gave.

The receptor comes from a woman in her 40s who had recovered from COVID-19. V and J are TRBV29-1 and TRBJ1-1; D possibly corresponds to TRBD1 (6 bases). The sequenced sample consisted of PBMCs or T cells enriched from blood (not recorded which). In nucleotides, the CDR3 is TGCAGCGTTGAAGTACAGGGAGTACGGAATGAAGCTTTCTTT. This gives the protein CSVEVQGVRNEAFF.